Detailed here is one T cell receptor beta chain. Per the authors' pipeline: From reference gene primer amplification, estimates of nucleated cell counts were derived. TCRdb's copy holds only in-frame clones and misses some; the assay was immunoSEQ multiplex PCR. D and trimming come from the DNA, and the V and J calls and clone size come from that table. Counted here are 95,000 to 110,000 clones, 89% occurring once; the ten biggest clones make up over 15%. This entry comes from a study of blood T cell repertoires in COVID-19. Study-wide background: The United States, Italy and Spain were the sources of the acute and convalescent COVID-19 samples. T cells, B-cell-depleted T cells, or PBMCs provided the cDNA or gDNA that served as material.

The sequence was collected from a woman of 80 years or more in a cohort sampled during active COVID-19. Sequences were obtained from peripheral blood.

The CDR3 here is CASSFPSSYEQYF. Written as DNA, the CDR3 is TGTGCCAGCAGCTTCCCGAGCTCCTACGAGCAGTACTTC. The chain couples TRBV5-6 to TRBJ2-7; D is undetermined. The CDR3 length is 13 residues. The V gene's germline CDR1 is SGHDT and CDR2 YYEEEE. Trimming pared 2 bases from V and 0 bases from J, leaving 6 bases between.